Presented here are 7 T cell receptor beta chains from one specimen sequenced in a study of T cell changes during pregnancy in multiple sclerosis. Repertoires were generated with immunoSEQ multiplex PCR, while TCRdb's copy carries only in-frame clones and drops some. Of around 99,000 clones listed, around 93% were seen once; the top ten hold around 0.8%. The starting material was peripheral blood, obtained in the third trimester of pregnancy. Source of these receptors: a female donor in good health, enrolled as a control in a pregnancy study.

The gene calls are TRBV7-9 and TRBJ1-1; D is unresolved. The CDR3 extends over 13 amino acids. The V gene lost 7 bases and the J gene lost 3 bases, with 12 bases spanning the gap. The V gene's germline CDR1 is SEHNR and CDR2 FQNEAQ (reference sequence). DNA of the CDR3: TGTGCCAGCACCGCATTGGAGTACACTGAAGCTTTCTTT. Translation: CASTALEYTEAFF.

This chain links TRBV19 with TRBJ2-2; TRBD2 matches 9 bases. From germline, CDR1 is LNHDA and CDR2 SQIVND (reference sequence). Trimming took 6 bases from V and 7 from J; bases not matched to a gene: 6. CDR3 length: 14 amino acids. The CDR3 here is CASSGTSFSGELFF. CDR3 DNA sequence: TGTGCCAGTAGCGGGACTAGCTTTAGCGGGGAGCTGTTTTTT.

The rearrangement links TRBV7-9 to TRBJ1-2; 9 bases agree with TRBD1. The CDR3 is made up of 15 amino acids. The V segment lost 5 bases and the J segment 4 bases; nucleotides outside the gene matches: 8. CDR1 and CDR2 (germline): SEHNR, FQNEAQ (reference sequence). CDR3 region: CASSRNRGPSYGYTF. CDR3 sequence (DNA): TGTGCCAGCAGCCGTAACAGGGGGCCAAGCTATGGCTACACCTTC.

V usage is TRBV2 and J usage is TRBJ1-2; 8 bases align to TRBD1. Losses at the gene ends were 4 bases for V and 8 bases for J; bases not matched to a gene: 9. The CDR3 sequence is 14 residues long. Per germline, CDR1 SNHLY and CDR2 FYNNEI. The CDR3 loop reads CASSGDRSISGYTF. CDR3 bases: TGTGCCAGCAGTGGGGACAGGTCTATTTCAGGCTACACCTTC.

The chain links TRBV19 to TRBJ2-3, with TRBD1 matching over 7 bases. After removal of 7 bases from V and 3 bases from J, the junction contained 16 bases not matched to a gene. The germline gives CDR1 LNHDA, CDR2 SQIVND (reference sequence). This CDR3 is built from 17 residues. CDR3: CASNSMRQGRGTDTQYF. The DNA of the CDR3 is TGTGCCAGTAACTCAATGAGACAGGGCCGTGGGACAGATACGCAGTATTTT.

J is TRBJ1-2 and V is TRBV7-2; 7 bases agree with TRBD1. The CDR3 is 16 amino acids. Trimming took 5 bases from V and 4 from J; bases not matched to a gene: 13. The germline V gene has CDR1 SGHTA and CDR2 FQGNSA. The DNA for the CDR3 is TGTGCCAGCAGCCCCCAGCCCCCGGGACAGAGCTATGGCTACACCTTC. Translating gives CASSPQPPGQSYGYTF.

The CDR3 bases are TGTGCCAGCAGCTTTCCCATAGACACAGATACGCAGTATTTT. It translates to CASSFPIDTDTQYF. The chain links TRBV7-3 to TRBJ2-3, with D unclear. V lost 3 bases and J lost 2, with 9 bases in between. CDR3 size: 14 residues. Germline V gene sequence: CDR1 SGHTA, CDR2 FQGTGA.